Reported below is one T cell receptor beta chain. V gave up 7 bases and J gave up 5 bases; unmatched junction bases: 6. CDR1 is SGHTA, CDR2 FQGNSA, per germline. The CDR3 length is 13 residues. These data belong to a study of T cell responses to AZD1222 COVID-19 vaccine. TCRdb's table, derived via immunoSEQ multiplex PCR, lists solely in-frame clones and lacks some. The sample consists of over 120,000 clones, 86% of them appearing once. The rearrangement joins TRBV7-2 to TRBJ2-7, with 9 bases fitting TRBD1. This TCR was recovered from an adult who received the AZD1222 COVID-19 vaccine. Sequences were derived from peripheral blood, sampled 28 days after the second AZD1222 dose. The CDR3 DNA is TGTGCCAGCACGTCCGGGACAGGGCACGAGCAGTACTTC. Translating gives CASTSGTGHEQYF.